The next 9 T cell receptor beta chains were all read from a single sample in a study of T cell responses to AZD1222 COVID-19 vaccine. Method: immunoSEQ multiplex PCR; TCRdb's copy keeps in-frame clones and lacks some. The table has approximately 100,000 clones, over 85% seen once. The sequencing used peripheral blood, collected on day 0 of AZD1222 vaccination. The receptor source for this set is an adult in good health.

The chain carries TRBV11-2 and TRBJ2-5; no clear D. The CDR3 length is 15 residues. The V gene's germline CDR1 is SGHAT and CDR2 FQNNGV. Trimming took 5 bases from V and 5 from J, leaving 18 bases between them. The CDR3 protein is CASSQKTPTEETQYF. CDR3 bases: TGTGCCAGCAGCCAGAAGACCCCTACGGAGGAGACCCAGTACTTC.

This chain uses TRBV27 with TRBJ2-7; D assignment may be TRBD1 or TRBD2 (5 bases each). Trimming shortened V by 6 bases and J by 3 bases, and 18 bases separated the two germline ends. The germline CDR1 and CDR2 sequences are MNHEY and SMNVEV (reference sequence). CDR3 size: 15 residues. DNA of the CDR3: TGTGCCAGCAGACCCGAACCGGGGCCTAACTACGAGCAGTACTTC. Translated, it gives CASRPEPGPNYEQYF.

The V and J genes are TRBV7-2 and TRBJ2-5, with D perhaps TRBD2 (6 bases). Trimming stripped 5 bases from V and 3 bases from J, with 19 bases between. Germline V gives CDR1 SGHTA, CDR2 FQGNSA. The CDR3 sequence is 16 residues long. The CDR3 nucleotides read TGTGCCAGCAGCCCAATGGTGGGGGGTGTGGAAGAGACCCAGTACTTC. Residues: CASSPMVGGVEETQYF.

J is TRBJ2-7 and V is TRBV27; 8 bases map to TRBD1. The CDR3 totals 15 residues. In germline, CDR1 is MNHEY, CDR2 SMNVEV (reference sequence). Germline trimming cut 2 bases from V and 4 bases from J; bases unmatched to any gene: 7. The CDR3 region is CASSLKGRGLYEQYF. The CDR3 coding sequence is TGTGCCAGCAGTTTAAAGGGCAGGGGGCTTTACGAGCAGTACTTC.

J is TRBJ2-5 and V is TRBV11-3; 11 bases are shared with TRBD2. The CDR3 covers 15 residues. Germline V gives CDR1 SGHNT, CDR2 YENEEA. The junction had 0 bases not matched to a gene; V was cut back by 1 base and J by 2 bases. This chain's CDR3 is CASSLGTSGQETQYF. As DNA, the CDR3 is TGTGCCAGCAGCTTAGGGACTAGCGGGCAAGAGACCCAGTACTTC.

The chain combines TRBV7-9 with TRBJ1-2, with a weak D call TRBD1 (5 bases). The CDR3 has 12 residues. With 8 bases removed from V and 4 bases from J, the gap between germline ends came to 11 bases. Germline lookup yields CDR1 SEHNR and CDR2 FQNEAQ (reference sequence). The CDR3: CASADSPYGYTF. CDR3 nucleotide sequence: TGTGCCAGCGCCGACAGTCCCTATGGCTACACCTTC.

This chain joins TRBV19 and TRBJ2-5; D is ambiguous. The CDR3 extends over 10 amino acids. Deletions cut 8 bases from V and 5 bases from J, with 6 bases between. Germline V lookup: CDR1 LNHDA, CDR2 SQIVND (reference sequence). The CDR3 spells CASGGETQYF. In DNA, the CDR3 is TGTGCCAGTGGCGGCGAGACCCAGTACTTC.

The chain couples TRBV11-3 to TRBJ1-5; D is possibly TRBD1 (5 bases). The V gene lost 5 bases and the J gene lost 1 base, with 21 bases spanning the gap. The CDR3 totals 18 residues. Germline CDR1 is SGHNT and CDR2 is YENEEA. This chain's CDR3 is CASSVSQGGSFSNQPQHF. In DNA form, the CDR3 reads TGTGCCAGCAGCGTCAGTCAGGGTGGGAGCTTCAGCAATCAGCCCCAGCATTTT.

The V call is TRBV24-1, the J call TRBJ2-1; TRBD2 matches 11 bases. The CDR3 length is 15 residues. The trim removed 3 bases at V and 6 bases at J, leaving 3 bases unmatched. Per germline, CDR1 KGHDR and CDR2 SFDVKD. In DNA, the CDR3 is TGTGCCACCAGTGATCCTGGGACTAGCGGCAATGAGCAGTTCTTC. Amino acid sequence: CATSDPGTSGNEQFF.